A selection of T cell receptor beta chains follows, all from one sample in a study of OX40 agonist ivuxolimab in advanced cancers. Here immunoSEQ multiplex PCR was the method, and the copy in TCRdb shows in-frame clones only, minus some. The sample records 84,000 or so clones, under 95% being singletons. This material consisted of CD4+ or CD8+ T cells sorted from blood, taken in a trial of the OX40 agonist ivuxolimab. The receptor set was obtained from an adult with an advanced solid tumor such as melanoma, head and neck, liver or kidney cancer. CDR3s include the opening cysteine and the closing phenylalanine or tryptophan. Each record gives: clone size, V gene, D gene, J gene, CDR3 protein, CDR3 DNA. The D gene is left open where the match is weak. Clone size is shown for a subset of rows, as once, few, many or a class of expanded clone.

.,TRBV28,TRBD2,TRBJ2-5,CASSLRGSGSRETQYF,TGTGCCAGCAGTTTACGGGGTAGCGGGAGTAGAGAGACCCAGTACTTC
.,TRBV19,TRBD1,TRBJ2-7,CASSEGQGAAYEQYF,TGTGCCAGTAGTGAGGGGCAGGGGGCCGCCTACGAGCAGTACTTC
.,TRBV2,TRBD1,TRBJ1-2,CATSNAPGQGVYGYTF,TGTGCCACCTCGAACGCTCCGGGACAGGGGGTTTATGGCTACACCTTC
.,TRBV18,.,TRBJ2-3,CASSPLSDTQYF,TGTGCCAGCTCACCCTTAAGCGATACGCAGTATTTT
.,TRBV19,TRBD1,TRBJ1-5,CASNLQGEQPQHF,TGTGCCAGTAACCTACAGGGGGAACAGCCCCAGCATTTT
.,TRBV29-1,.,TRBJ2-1,CSAQGQYNEQFF,TGCAGCGCACAAGGCCAATACAATGAGCAGTTCTTC
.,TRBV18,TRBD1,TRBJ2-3,CASSNYRGQVADTQYF,TGTGCCAGCTCCAACTACAGGGGGCAGGTTGCAGATACGCAGTATTTT
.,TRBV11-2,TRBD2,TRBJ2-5,CASSLGSLAGEQETQYF,TGTGCCAGCAGCTTAGGGAGTTTGGCGGGAGAGCAAGAGACCCAGTACTTC
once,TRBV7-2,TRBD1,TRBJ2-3,CASSLVGQGAGTDTQYF,TGTGCCAGCAGCTTAGTAGGACAGGGGGCCGGCACAGATACGCAGTATTTT
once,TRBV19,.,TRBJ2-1,CASSIEGALLNEQFF,TGTGCCAGTAGTATAGAGGGTGCGCTCTTAAATGAGCAGTTCTTC
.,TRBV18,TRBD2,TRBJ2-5,CASSPRGDSQETQYF,TGTGCCAGCTCACCGCGGGGGGACTCCCAAGAGACCCAGTACTTC
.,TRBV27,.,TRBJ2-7,CASRAMSGLEQYF,TGTGCCAGCAGGGCTATGTCTGGCCTGGAGCAGTACTTC
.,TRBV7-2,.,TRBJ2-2,CASSLASRGTGELFF,TGTGCCAGCAGCTTAGCTAGCCGGGGCACCGGGGAGCTGTTTTTT
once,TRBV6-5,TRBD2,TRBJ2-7,CASRPFGGGTYEQYF,TGTGCCAGCAGACCCTTTGGGGGGGGTACCTACGAGCAGTACTTC
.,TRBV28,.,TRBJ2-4,CASSPQYSQNIQYF,TGTGCCAGCAGTCCCCAATATTCCCAAAACATTCAGTACTTC
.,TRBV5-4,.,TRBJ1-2,CASSTAGVIGGYTF,TGTGCCAGCAGCACTGCAGGGGTTATAGGGGGCTACACCTTC
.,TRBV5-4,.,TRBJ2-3,CASSPGATDTQYF,TGTGCCAGCAGCCCAGGGGCTACGGATACGCAGTATTTT
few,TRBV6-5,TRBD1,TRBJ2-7,CASRRDRDPNEQYF,TGTGCCAGCAGGAGGGACAGGGATCCCAACGAGCAGTACTTC
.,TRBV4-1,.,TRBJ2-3,CASSFGRLDTQYF,TGCGCCAGCAGCTTCGGGCGGCTAGATACGCAGTATTTT
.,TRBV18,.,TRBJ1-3,CASSLQGTGNTIYF,TGTGCCAGCTCACTACAGGGAACTGGAAACACCATATATTTT
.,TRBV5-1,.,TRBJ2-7,CASGGLNSYEQYF,TGCGCCAGCGGGGGGTTAAACTCCTACGAGCAGTACTTC
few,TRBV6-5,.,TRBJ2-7,CASSYSRRGPYEQYF,TGTGCCAGCAGTTACTCGAGGCGGGGCCCCTACGAGCAGTACTTC
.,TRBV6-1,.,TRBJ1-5,CASSRTDQPQHF,TGTGCCAGCAGCCGAACGGATCAGCCCCAGCATTTT
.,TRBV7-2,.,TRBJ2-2,CASSLGLSTGELFF,TGTGCCAGCAGCTTAGGACTTTCTACCGGGGAGCTGTTTTTT
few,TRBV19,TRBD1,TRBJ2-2,CASSRGGDLGNTGELFF,TGTGCCAGTAGTCGAGGGGGCGATTTGGGAAACACCGGGGAGCTGTTTTTT
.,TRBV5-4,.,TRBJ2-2,CASSWGRVDTGELFF,TGTGCCAGCAGCTGGGGTAGGGTGGACACCGGGGAGCTGTTTTTT
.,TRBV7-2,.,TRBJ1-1,CASSALGEAFF,TGTGCCAGCAGCGCGCTTGGTGAAGCTTTCTTT
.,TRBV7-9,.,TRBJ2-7,CASSTRGPGYEQYF,TGTGCCAGCAGCACCCGGGGGCCGGGCTACGAGCAGTACTTC
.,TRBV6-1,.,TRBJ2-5,CASSPRETQYF,TGTGCCAGCAGTCCGAGGGAGACCCAGTACTTC
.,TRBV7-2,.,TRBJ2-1,CASSLNYNEQFF,TGTGCCAGCAGCTTAAACTACAATGAGCAGTTCTTC
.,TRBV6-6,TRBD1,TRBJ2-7,CASRLSGGRNEQYF,TGTGCCAGTCGGCTTTCAGGGGGCAGAAACGAGCAGTACTTC
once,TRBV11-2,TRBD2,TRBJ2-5,CASSLLDSGGPYETQYF,TGTGCCAGCAGCTTATTGGATAGCGGGGGGCCATATGAGACCCAGTACTTC
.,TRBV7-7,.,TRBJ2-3,CASSLGLASTDTQYF,TGTGCTAGCAGCTTAGGCCTTGCAAGCACAGATACGCAGTATTTT
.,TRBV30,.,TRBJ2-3,CAWIPRRGNTQYF,TGTGCCTGGATACCCCGCAGGGGTAATACGCAGTATTTT
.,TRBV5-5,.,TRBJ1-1,CASRGRTNTEAFF,TGTGCCAGCAGAGGACGGACGAACACTGAAGCTTTCTTT
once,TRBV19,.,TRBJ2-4,CASSSQNIQYF,TGTGCCAGTAGTAGCCAAAACATTCAGTACTTC
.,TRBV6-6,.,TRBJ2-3,CAARGFHDTQYF,TGTGCCGCGAGGGGGTTCCACGATACGCAGTATTTT
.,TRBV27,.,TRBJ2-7,CASRGQGRYEQYF,TGTGCCAGCAGAGGCCAAGGCAGGTACGAGCAGTACTTC
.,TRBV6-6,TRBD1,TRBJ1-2,CASSYTDRGNYGYTF,TGTGCCAGCAGTTACACCGACAGGGGGAACTATGGCTACACCTTC
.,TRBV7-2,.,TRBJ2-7,CASMGSIPGRRHYEQYF,TGTGCCAGCATGGGGTCAATTCCGGGACGGCGTCACTACGAGCAGTACTTC
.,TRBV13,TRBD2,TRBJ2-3,CASSFAAGGLGTQYF,TGTGCCAGCAGCTTCGCTGCGGGGGGCCTAGGTACGCAGTATTTT
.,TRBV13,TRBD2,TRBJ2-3,CASSLRLAGGDTQYF,TGTGCCAGCAGCTTAAGGCTAGCGGGGGGAGATACGCAGTATTTT
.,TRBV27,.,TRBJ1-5,CASSSPRLNQPQHF,TGTGCCAGCAGTTCACCCAGGCTCAATCAGCCCCAGCATTTT
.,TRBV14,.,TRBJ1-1,CASSLTPVGNTEAFF,TGTGCCAGCAGCCTTACACCGGTGGGGAACACTGAAGCTTTCTTT
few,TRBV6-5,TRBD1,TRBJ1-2,CASSYSGGQGAGGYTF,TGTGCCAGCAGTTACTCGGGCGGACAGGGGGCGGGCGGCTACACCTTC
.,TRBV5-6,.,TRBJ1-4,CASSLSAIREKLFF,TGTGCCAGCAGCTTGTCGGCCATAAGAGAAAAACTGTTTTTT
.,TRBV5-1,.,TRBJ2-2,CASSPHGGTGELFF,TGCGCCAGCAGCCCCCACGGGGGCACCGGGGAGCTGTTTTTT
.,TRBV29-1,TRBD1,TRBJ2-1,CSLTPGQEDSLDNEQFF,TGCAGCCTCACCCCTGGACAGGAAGATTCCCTGGACAATGAGCAGTTCTTC
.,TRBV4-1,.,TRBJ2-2,CASSHAGNRAANTGELFF,TGCGCCAGCAGCCATGCGGGTAACAGGGCTGCGAACACCGGGGAGCTGTTTTTT
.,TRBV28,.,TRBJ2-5,CASLREETQYF,TGTGCCAGCCTTCGGGAAGAGACCCAGTACTTC
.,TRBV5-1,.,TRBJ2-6,CASSLYLGYGANVLTF,TGCGCCAGCAGCTTGTATTTGGGGTATGGGGCCAACGTCCTGACTTTC
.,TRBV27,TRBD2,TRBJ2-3,CASRLGLAGTDTQYF,TGTGCCAGCAGACTTGGACTAGCGGGCACAGATACGCAGTATTTT
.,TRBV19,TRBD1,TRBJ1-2,CASSISAGGWDGYTF,TGTGCCAGTAGTATCTCCGCAGGGGGCTGGGATGGCTACACCTTC
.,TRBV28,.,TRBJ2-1,CASSLPQGSYNEQFF,TGTGCCAGCAGCCTACCCCAGGGGAGCTACAATGAGCAGTTCTTC